This is a list of T cell receptor beta chains from one sample in a study of blood T cell repertoires in COVID-19. The method was immunoSEQ multiplex PCR; TCRdb's version includes in-frame clones alone and lacks a portion of them. The data contain 85,000 to 95,000 clones, around 87% of them singletons. Sequencing used peripheral blood. These TCRs come from a human donor with acute or convalescent COVID-19. The donor label of this sample is uncertain. Each CDR3 is given with its conserved first and last residue. A D gene is named only where the DNA matches it firmly. Not all rows give a size; the values are once, few, many and, for expanded clones, a class.

D gene: NA; J gene: TRBJ2-3; clone size: NA; V gene: TRBV28; CDR3 DNA: TGTGCCAGCGGACTGGGTAGCACAGATACGCAGTATTTT; CDR3 protein: CASGLGSTDTQYF
D gene: NA; J gene: TRBJ1-2; clone size: NA; V gene: TRBV28; CDR3 DNA: TGTGCCAGCAGTAGGGGGGACTATGGTGGCTACACCTTC; CDR3 protein: CASSRGDYGGYTF
D gene: NA; J gene: TRBJ1-1; clone size: NA; V gene: TRBV5-6; CDR3 DNA: TGTGCCAGCAGCTTCGTAGACAGGAAAGACACTGAAGCTTTCTTT; CDR3 protein: CASSFVDRKDTEAFF
D gene: NA; J gene: TRBJ2-5; clone size: NA; V gene: TRBV19; CDR3 DNA: TGTGCCAGTAGCCCCGGACTCTTGGAGACCCAGTACTTC; CDR3 protein: CASSPGLLETQYF
D gene: TRBD1; J gene: TRBJ2-1; clone size: NA; V gene: TRBV19; CDR3 DNA: TGTGCCAGTAGTATCTCCTGGGACAGGGGCACCAATGAGCAGTTCTTC; CDR3 protein: CASSISWDRGTNEQFF
D gene: TRBD2; J gene: TRBJ2-7; clone size: NA; V gene: TRBV7-9; CDR3 DNA: TGTGCCAGCAGCCGGGCAGGAGCGGGGGGGTCCTACGAGCAGTACTTC; CDR3 protein: CASSRAGAGGSYEQYF
D gene: NA; J gene: TRBJ2-1; clone size: NA; V gene: TRBV11-2; CDR3 DNA: TGTGCCAGCAGCTTAGAGCGGTCCAATGAGCAGTTCTTC; CDR3 protein: CASSLERSNEQFF
D gene: TRBD1; J gene: TRBJ1-2; clone size: NA; V gene: TRBV30; CDR3 DNA: TGTGCCTGGGAATCCGGGACAGGCCTTGGCTACACCTTC; CDR3 protein: CAWESGTGLGYTF
D gene: NA; J gene: TRBJ2-3; clone size: NA; V gene: TRBV27; CDR3 DNA: TGTGCCAGCAGTTTATCGGCTCCCACAGATACGCAGTATTTT; CDR3 protein: CASSLSAPTDTQYF
D gene: NA; J gene: TRBJ1-2; clone size: once; V gene: TRBV5-1; CDR3 DNA: TGCGCCAGCAGCTTGGGGGGGACTAGCTATGGCTACACCTTC; CDR3 protein: CASSLGGTSYGYTF
D gene: TRBD1; J gene: TRBJ2-1; clone size: NA; V gene: TRBV10-2; CDR3 DNA: TGCGCCAGCAGTGAACAGGGGCACAATGAGCAGTTCTTC; CDR3 protein: CASSEQGHNEQFF
D gene: NA; J gene: TRBJ2-5; clone size: NA; V gene: TRBV27; CDR3 DNA: TGTGCCAGCAGTTCCAGGGTGAGAGAGACCCAGTACTTC; CDR3 protein: CASSSRVRETQYF
D gene: NA; J gene: TRBJ1-2; clone size: NA; V gene: TRBV2; CDR3 DNA: TGTGCCAGCAGCGCAATCAGCTATGGCTACACCTTC; CDR3 protein: CASSAISYGYTF
D gene: NA; J gene: TRBJ2-5; clone size: NA; V gene: TRBV5-1; CDR3 DNA: TGCGCCAGCAGCTTGGACCAGGGTAGCCAAGAGACCCAGTACTTC; CDR3 protein: CASSLDQGSQETQYF
D gene: NA; J gene: TRBJ2-1; clone size: NA; V gene: TRBV3-1/TRBV3-2; CDR3 DNA: TGTGCCAGCAACAGAGAGGGCCTAGCGGAGCAGTTCTTC; CDR3 protein: CASNREGLAEQFF
D gene: NA; J gene: TRBJ1-2; clone size: NA; V gene: TRBV6-1; CDR3 DNA: TGTGCCAGCAGTGAAGGGACAGTCTATGGCTACACCTTC; CDR3 protein: CASSEGTVYGYTF
D gene: NA; J gene: TRBJ2-3; clone size: NA; V gene: TRBV7-7; CDR3 DNA: TGTGCCAGCTCCCCCCGCAGGGATTCTAAGGATACGCAGTATTTT; CDR3 protein: CASSPRRDSKDTQYF
D gene: NA; J gene: TRBJ2-5; clone size: once; V gene: TRBV10-3; CDR3 DNA: TGTGCCATCAGTGAGTACAGCTCCGAGACCCAGTACTTC; CDR3 protein: CAISEYSSETQYF
D gene: NA; J gene: TRBJ1-5; clone size: NA; V gene: TRBV28; CDR3 DNA: TGTGCCAGCAGTACGCCTCAGGGTAATCAGCCCCAGCATTTT; CDR3 protein: CASSTPQGNQPQHF
D gene: TRBD1; J gene: TRBJ1-2; clone size: NA; V gene: TRBV2; CDR3 DNA: TGTGCCAGCAGTGAAGCCGGCAGGGGGTTGGGTGGCTACACCTTC; CDR3 protein: CASSEAGRGLGGYTF
D gene: TRBD1; J gene: TRBJ1-4; clone size: NA; V gene: TRBV6-1; CDR3 DNA: TGTGCCAGCAGTGGACAGGGGGGACAACTTGCAACTAATGAAAAACTGTTTTTT; CDR3 protein: CASSGQGGQLATNEKLFF
D gene: NA; J gene: TRBJ2-4; clone size: once; V gene: TRBV7-9; CDR3 DNA: TGTGCCAGCAGCCCCGGTCTGCGACTAGGCAAAAACATTCAGTACTTC; CDR3 protein: CASSPGLRLGKNIQYF
D gene: NA; J gene: TRBJ1-2; clone size: NA; V gene: TRBV28; CDR3 DNA: TGTGCCAGCAGTAAAGTCAGTTTGTTCAACACCTTC; CDR3 protein: CASSKVSLFNTF
D gene: NA; J gene: TRBJ2-1; clone size: NA; V gene: TRBV4-1; CDR3 DNA: TGCGCCAGCAGCCAAGGGACTTTTCCCTACAATGAGCAGTTCTTC; CDR3 protein: CASSQGTFPYNEQFF
D gene: NA; J gene: TRBJ1-5; clone size: NA; V gene: TRBV11-2; CDR3 DNA: TGTGCCAGCAGCTTAGATCCTTTGGGACTGGGAGGGGAGCCCCAGCATTTT; CDR3 protein: CASSLDPLGLGGEPQHF
D gene: NA; J gene: TRBJ2-5; clone size: once; V gene: TRBV24-1; CDR3 DNA: TGTGCCACCAGTGATACGAGGGGGGGCCTCACCGAGACCCAGTACTTC; CDR3 protein: CATSDTRGGLTETQYF
D gene: TRBD2; J gene: TRBJ2-3; clone size: NA; V gene: TRBV4-3; CDR3 DNA: TGCGCCAGCAGCCAAGAGGGGCGGGGGGGTCCCTTACCCCTTACCGGTACGCAGTATTTT; CDR3 protein: CASSQEGRGGPLPLTGTQYF
D gene: TRBD1; J gene: TRBJ1-4; clone size: NA; V gene: TRBV5-5; CDR3 DNA: TGTGCCAGCAGCTCCTACAGGGGAGAAGCTGAAAAACTGTTTTTT; CDR3 protein: CASSSYRGEAEKLFF
D gene: NA; J gene: TRBJ1-2; clone size: NA; V gene: TRBV10-3; CDR3 DNA: TGTGCCATCACTCCTTTCCGGGACATCGCCTATGGCTACACCTTC; CDR3 protein: CAITPFRDIAYGYTF
D gene: TRBD2; J gene: TRBJ2-1; clone size: once; V gene: TRBV7-2; CDR3 DNA: TGTGCCAGCAGCTTGGGGGGGGGTGCCGCTGGGAATGAGCAGTTCTTC; CDR3 protein: CASSLGGGAAGNEQFF
D gene: NA; J gene: TRBJ2-5; clone size: NA; V gene: TRBV27; CDR3 DNA: TGTGCCAGCAGTTTAGAAGGTTCAAGAGGGGAGACCCAGTACTTC; CDR3 protein: CASSLEGSRGETQYF
D gene: NA; J gene: TRBJ1-2; clone size: few; V gene: TRBV28; CDR3 DNA: TGTGCCAGCAGTCCCCCCCAGGGGACCTATGGCTACACCTTC; CDR3 protein: CASSPPQGTYGYTF
D gene: TRBD1; J gene: TRBJ1-3; clone size: once; V gene: TRBV25-1; CDR3 DNA: TGTGCCAGCAGTGTAGGGGGCCTTTCTGGAAACACCATATATTTT; CDR3 protein: CASSVGGLSGNTIYF
D gene: NA; J gene: TRBJ2-7; clone size: once; V gene: TRBV7-9; CDR3 DNA: TGTGCCAGCAGCCCCCCATCCTACGAGCAGTACTTC; CDR3 protein: CASSPPSYEQYF
D gene: NA; J gene: TRBJ1-2; clone size: NA; V gene: TRBV27; CDR3 DNA: TGTGCCAGCAGTGAGGCAATTGTGGCGGGGGGGGTATATGGCTACACCTTC; CDR3 protein: CASSEAIVAGGVYGYTF
D gene: NA; J gene: TRBJ1-1; clone size: few; V gene: TRBV9; CDR3 DNA: TGTGCCAGCAGCGTAGGACAGTTGAACACTGAAGCTTTCTTT; CDR3 protein: CASSVGQLNTEAFF
D gene: NA; J gene: TRBJ1-4; clone size: few; V gene: TRBV7-9; CDR3 DNA: TGTGCCAGCAGCTTAGGGAGCCAGGGAAAGAATGAAAAACTGTTTTTT; CDR3 protein: CASSLGSQGKNEKLFF
D gene: NA; J gene: TRBJ2-7; clone size: NA; V gene: TRBV11-2; CDR3 DNA: TGTGCCAGCAGCGTGGACAAGGGGCCCTACGAGCAGTACTTC; CDR3 protein: CASSVDKGPYEQYF
D gene: TRBD1; J gene: TRBJ2-5; clone size: once; V gene: TRBV4-3; CDR3 DNA: TGCGCCAGCAGCCGGTGGGGGGACAGGGTAGGGGAGACCCAGTACTTC; CDR3 protein: CASSRWGDRVGETQYF
D gene: NA; J gene: TRBJ2-5; clone size: NA; V gene: TRBV24-1; CDR3 DNA: TGTGCCACCAGTGGAGGCGGCTCGTACCAAGAGACCCAGTACTTC; CDR3 protein: CATSGGGSYQETQYF
D gene: TRBD2; J gene: TRBJ2-5; clone size: NA; V gene: TRBV6-5; CDR3 DNA: TGTGCCAGCAGTTTAACTAGCGGGGGCCTACAAGAGACCCAGTACTTC; CDR3 protein: CASSLTSGGLQETQYF
D gene: NA; J gene: TRBJ2-2; clone size: NA; V gene: TRBV6-5; CDR3 DNA: TGTGCCAGCAGTTACTTCGTCAACACCGGGGAGCTGTTTTTT; CDR3 protein: CASSYFVNTGELFF
D gene: NA; J gene: TRBJ2-1; clone size: NA; V gene: TRBV6-5; CDR3 DNA: TGTGCCAGCAGACTATCGAGCTCCTACAATGAGCAGTTCTTC; CDR3 protein: CASRLSSSYNEQFF
D gene: TRBD1; J gene: TRBJ1-4; clone size: NA; V gene: TRBV5-1; CDR3 DNA: TGCGCCAGCAGCTTGGGAAACTCTGACAGGGCCACTAATGAAAAACTGTTTTTT; CDR3 protein: CASSLGNSDRATNEKLFF
D gene: NA; J gene: TRBJ1-2; clone size: NA; V gene: TRBV28; CDR3 DNA: TGTGCCAGCAGTTCAAATGGGCACAATCCTTCATACTATGGCTACACCTTC; CDR3 protein: CASSSNGHNPSYYGYTF
D gene: TRBD1; J gene: TRBJ1-4; clone size: NA; V gene: TRBV2; CDR3 DNA: TGTGCCAGCTCCGAGGTCAGGGGACAGGTGTTTTTT; CDR3 protein: CASSEVRGQVFF
D gene: NA; J gene: TRBJ2-2; clone size: NA; V gene: TRBV6-4; CDR3 DNA: TGTGCCAGCAGTATGGACATTTGGGACACCGGGGAGCTGTTTTTT; CDR3 protein: CASSMDIWDTGELFF
D gene: NA; J gene: TRBJ2-1; clone size: NA; V gene: TRBV29-1; CDR3 DNA: TGCAGCGCTCAGGTAGATGAGCAGTTCTTC; CDR3 protein: CSAQVDEQFF
D gene: NA; J gene: TRBJ2-6; clone size: NA; V gene: TRBV5-4; CDR3 DNA: TGTGCCAGCAGCCCCTGGCAGGGGAACTCTGGGGCCAACGTCCTGACTTTC; CDR3 protein: CASSPWQGNSGANVLTF
D gene: NA; J gene: TRBJ2-2; clone size: NA; V gene: TRBV4-1; CDR3 DNA: TGCGCCAGCAGCCTCCTCCCGGGACACGGGAACACCGGGGAGCTGTTTTTT; CDR3 protein: CASSLLPGHGNTGELFF
D gene: NA; J gene: TRBJ2-1; clone size: once; V gene: TRBV2; CDR3 DNA: TGTGCCAGCAGTGAAGGGGAAGGGGGAAATGAGCAGTTCTTC; CDR3 protein: CASSEGEGGNEQFF
D gene: TRBD1; J gene: TRBJ1-4; clone size: NA; V gene: TRBV19; CDR3 DNA: TGTGCCAGTAGTACTCGGACAGGGTCAGAAAAACTGTTTTTT; CDR3 protein: CASSTRTGSEKLFF
D gene: NA; J gene: TRBJ2-7; clone size: NA; V gene: TRBV12-3/TRBV12-4; CDR3 DNA: TGTGCCAGCAGTTTAGTCACCTACGAGCAGTACTTC; CDR3 protein: CASSLVTYEQYF
D gene: NA; J gene: TRBJ1-2; clone size: NA; V gene: TRBV4-3; CDR3 DNA: TGCGCCAGCAGCCAAGAACCCCAGGGAACTAACTATGGCTACACCTTC; CDR3 protein: CASSQEPQGTNYGYTF
D gene: NA; J gene: TRBJ2-1; clone size: NA; V gene: TRBV5-1; CDR3 DNA: TGCGCCAGCAGCTTGGCGGGGGAATACAATGAGCAGTTCTTC; CDR3 protein: CASSLAGEYNEQFF
D gene: NA; J gene: TRBJ2-1; clone size: NA; V gene: TRBV5-4; CDR3 DNA: TGTGCCTGCAGGGAGAGCTCCTACAATGAGCAGTTCTTC; CDR3 protein: CACRESSYNEQFF
D gene: NA; J gene: TRBJ2-2; clone size: NA; V gene: TRBV2; CDR3 DNA: TGTGCCAGCAGTGTTGAGAAGACGAACACCGGGGAGCTGTTTTTT; CDR3 protein: CASSVEKTNTGELFF